The 24 T cell receptor beta chains below were found in one sample sequenced in a study of blood T cell repertoires in COVID-19. Using immunoSEQ multiplex PCR, the repertoire was profiled, and TCRdb retains in-frame clones only, with some absent. This sample has around 220,000 clones, with approximately 86% found just once. What was sequenced was peripheral blood. These receptors came from a man aged 18 to 30 with active or convalescent COVID-19.

CDR3 nucleotide sequence: TGTGCCAGCAGCCTGGAACAGGGGCTACCCCTGGGCTACACCTTC. Its translation: CASSLEQGLPLGYTF. V gene TRBV14 combines with J gene TRBJ1-2; the match to TRBD1 covers 7 bases. Germline CDR1 and CDR2: SGHDN and FVKESK. Trimming at V came to 4 bases and at J to 8 bases, leaving 13 bases not matched to a gene. This CDR3 is built from 15 residues.

The rearrangement uses TRBV5-1 and TRBJ2-5; 9 nucleotides line up with TRBD1. Germline CDR1 SGHRS, CDR2 YFSETQ. CDR3 length: 15 amino acids. Trimming removed 1 base from V and 5 bases from J; junction bases left unmatched: 6. CDR3 protein: CASSLTQGARETQYF. The CDR3 DNA follows: TGCGCCAGCAGCTTGACACAGGGGGCGCGGGAGACCCAGTACTTC.

This clone was observed a handful of times. The gene calls are TRBV12-5 and TRBJ2-7, with TRBD1 matching 7 bases. The CDR3 is 14 amino acids. The ends lost 8 bases at V and 4 bases at J; junction bases unmatched: 11. The germline V gene encodes CDR1 LGHNT and CDR2 FRNRAP. The CDR3: CASSTGAPRYEQYF. Here the CDR3 DNA reads TGTGCTAGTAGTACAGGGGCCCCCCGTTACGAGCAGTACTTC. The full variable domain, in which reference TRBV12-5 and TRBJ2-7 provide the parts outside the CDR3, is DARVTQTPRHKVTEMGQEVTMRCQPILGHNTVFWYRQTMMQGLELLAYFRNRAPLDDSGMPKDRFSAEMPDATLATLKIQPSEPRDSAVYFCASSTGAPRYEQYFGPGTRLTVT.

The CDR3 coding sequence is TGTGCCAGCAGTTCACTAGCGCACGGGACCCAGTACTTC. Its translation: CASSSLAHGTQYF. The V and J genes are TRBV6-5 and TRBJ2-5, with TRBD2 matching 7 bases. The CDR3 has 13 residues. Germline loops: CDR1 MNHEY, CDR2 SVGAGI. V was clipped by 4 bases and J by 7 bases; unmatched bases: 6.

The chain joins TRBV28 to TRBJ2-7, with D tentatively TRBD1 (5 bases). The V gene lost 3 bases and the J gene lost 4 bases, with 19 bases spanning the gap. Germline CDR1 reads MDHEN; CDR2 reads SYDVKM. This CDR3 region has 16 residues. CDR3 residues: CASSFDWGSLTYEQYF. The CDR3, as DNA: TGTGCCAGCAGTTTTGATTGGGGCAGCCTGACGTACGAGCAGTACTTC.

The V call is TRBV29-1, the J call TRBJ1-3, with 9 nucleotides matching TRBD1. The CDR3 has 13 residues. The germline CDR1 and CDR2 sequences are SQVTM and ANQGSEA. Trimming at V came to 6 bases and at J to 2 bases, leaving 2 bases not matched to a gene. CDR3 nucleotide sequence: TGCAGCGTAGGGGACAGGGCTGGAAACACCATATATTTT. Amino acids: CSVGDRAGNTIYF.

This chain connects TRBV19 to TRBJ2-1; D unresolved. This CDR3 region has 15 residues. Germline-derived CDR1 and CDR2 are LNHDA and SQIVND (reference sequence). The V end was cut by 5 bases, the J end by 0 bases, with 11 bases between. As DNA, the CDR3 is TGTGCCAGTAGTCCCCGCTTCAGCTCCTACAATGAGCAGTTCTTC. Its protein is CASSPRFSSYNEQFF.

The gene calls are TRBV27 and TRBJ2-7; 12 bases are a match to TRBD1. V trimming: 6 bases; J trimming: 5 bases; junction bases outside the gene matches: 8. Germline values: CDR1 MNHEY, CDR2 SMNVEV (reference sequence). The CDR3 has 15 amino acids. The CDR3 region has the DNA TGTGCCAGCAGCGCTCCGGGACAGGGGGCCGACGAGCAGTACTTC. Translating it yields CASSAPGQGADEQYF.

This chain connects TRBV5-1 to TRBJ2-3; D remains unclear. The CDR3 is 13 amino acids. Trimming stripped 6 bases from V and 4 bases from J, with 12 bases between. The V gene's germline CDR1 is SGHRS and CDR2 YFSETQ. The CDR3 coding sequence is TGCGCCAGCACCCTAGATTTTCCAGATACGCAGTATTTT. Protein sequence: CASTLDFPDTQYF.

The chain employs TRBV4-2 and TRBJ1-5, with a weak D call TRBD1 (6 bases). V dropped 0 bases and J dropped 3 bases, with 9 bases sitting between them. The CDR3 is made up of 15 amino acids. The germline V gene has CDR1 LGHNA and CDR2 YNFKEQ. The CDR3 loop reads CASSQEDSFNQPQHF. DNA of the CDR3: TGTGCCAGCAGCCAAGAGGACAGTTTCAATCAGCCCCAGCATTTT.

The CDR3 DNA is TGTGCCAGCAGTTACAGGGTTCGCACAGCCAAAAACATTCAGTACTTC. Protein product: CASSYRVRTAKNIQYF. The chain couples TRBV28 to TRBJ2-4, with a tentative D call TRBD1 (6 bases). Per germline, CDR1 MDHEN and CDR2 SYDVKM. Trimming pared 4 bases from V and 0 bases from J, leaving 13 bases between. The CDR3 extends over 16 amino acids.

V and J are TRBV5-4 and TRBJ2-2; no definite D call. The CDR3 length is 15 residues. Germline V gene data show CDR1 as SGHNT and CDR2 as YYREEE (reference sequence). The V end lost 0 bases, the J end lost 3 bases, and 9 bases lay between the germline ends. The CDR3 sequence: CASSLETYHTGELFF. The CDR3 DNA reads as TGTGCCAGCAGCTTGGAGACTTATCACACCGGGGAGCTGTTTTTT.

The chain links TRBV6-5 to TRBJ2-7; a possible D gene is TRBD1 (9 bases). Trimming stripped 5 bases from V and 3 bases from J, with 14 bases between. Germline values: CDR1 MNHEY, CDR2 SVGAGI. The CDR3 extends over 14 amino acids. CDR3 protein: CASSRGGQGYEQYF. CDR3 nucleotides: TGTGCCAGCAGTCGGGGGGGACAGGGCTACGAGCAGTACTTC.

This clone was picked up a small number of times. The chain couples TRBV28 to TRBJ2-1; D gene uncertain. The germline CDR1 and CDR2 sequences are MDHEN and SYDVKM. Trimming pared 7 bases from V and 9 bases from J, leaving 16 bases between. The CDR3 has 13 residues. CDR3 nucleotide sequence: TGTGCCAGCATGATTTCCGAGACGGGTGAGCAGTTCTTC. Translated, it gives CASMISETGEQFF.

The chain employs TRBV13 and TRBJ2-3, with TRBD2 identical over 8 bases. The CDR3 has 17 residues. Losses at the gene ends were 2 bases for V and 4 bases for J; bases not matched to a gene: 11. The germline V gene encodes CDR1 PRHDT and CDR2 FYEKMQ (reference sequence). Here the CDR3 DNA reads TGTGCCAGCAGCTTAAATCTCTACGGGAGGGTCGCAGATACGCAGTATTTT. Protein: CASSLNLYGRVADTQYF. Combining the CDR3 with reference TRBV13 and TRBJ2-3 gives the whole variable domain AAGVIQSPRHLIKEKRETATLKCYPIPRHDTVYWYQQGPGQDPQFLISFYEKMQSDKGSIPDRFSAQQFSDYHSELNMSSLELGDSALYFCASSLNLYGRVADTQYFGPGTRLTVL.

J is TRBJ1-6 and V is TRBV6-5; the match to TRBD1 covers 10 bases. This CDR3 spans 15 amino acids. CDR1 and CDR2 from the germline V gene are MNHEY and SVGAGI. The V segment lost 0 bases and the J segment 9 bases; nucleotides outside the gene matches: 2. This CDR3 is CASSYSWTGGSPLHF. DNA for the CDR3: TGTGCCAGCAGTTACTCCTGGACAGGGGGTTCACCCCTCCACTTT.

The V gene is TRBV30, the J gene TRBJ1-3; D uncertain. The germline V gene has CDR1 GTSNPN and CDR2 SVGIG (reference sequence). Deletions cut 0 bases from V and 0 bases from J, with 12 bases between. The CDR3 has 16 amino acids. CDR3: CAWSVPGLFSGNTIYF. In DNA form, the CDR3 reads TGTGCCTGGAGTGTTCCCGGACTCTTCTCTGGAAACACCATATATTTT.

In this sample, this clone turned up once. The chain employs TRBV6-5 and TRBJ2-7; TRBD2 matches 8 bases. The CDR3 contains 14 residues. J gave up 1 base and V 6 bases, and 5 bases lay outside the gene matches. Per germline, CDR1 MNHEY and CDR2 SVGAGI. CDR3 sequence: CASRKTSGSYEQYF. The CDR3 nucleotides are TGTGCCAGCAGAAAAACTAGCGGATCCTACGAGCAGTACTTC.

This chain uses TRBV3-1 (or the pseudogene TRBV3-2) with TRBJ2-7; TRBD2 aligns across 7 bases. The CDR3 is 14 residues long. Germline-derived CDR1 and CDR2 are LGHDT and YNNKEL (reference sequence). After removal of 4 bases from V and 4 bases from J, the junction contained 7 bases not matched to a gene. The CDR3 sequence: CASSPRGREYEQYF. In DNA form, the CDR3 reads TGTGCCAGCAGCCCTCGGGGGAGGGAGTACGAGCAGTACTTC.

The chain is built from TRBV7-2 and TRBJ2-7; D ambiguous. The CDR3 has 15 residues. The germline gives CDR1 SGHTA, CDR2 FQGNSA. V gave up 4 bases and J gave up 2 bases, with 15 bases separating them. The CDR3 sequence: CASSSLQSSAYEQYF. The CDR3 DNA reads as TGTGCCAGCAGCTCCCTACAGAGTAGTGCCTACGAGCAGTACTTC.

V usage is TRBV30 and J usage is TRBJ1-6; the D gene is possibly TRBD1 (5 bases). Germline V gene data show CDR1 as GTSNPN and CDR2 as SVGIG (reference sequence). The ends were cut back, 2 bases at V and 12 bases at J, with 11 bases in the middle. The CDR3 sequence is 12 residues long. CDR3 DNA: TGTGCCTGGAGTACAATCAGGGAACCCCTCCACTTT. Amino acid sequence: CAWSTIREPLHF.

The rearrangement uses TRBV7-7 and TRBJ2-2; 8 nucleotides align to TRBD1. V was pared by 5 bases and J by 4 bases, with 6 bases of the junction left unmatched. CDR1 is SSHAT and CDR2 is FNYEAQ in the germline V gene (reference sequence). The CDR3 is made up of 15 amino acids. CDR3 residues: CASSPGTGPTGELFF. The CDR3 DNA is TGTGCCAGCAGCCCCGGGACAGGCCCCACCGGGGAGCTGTTTTTT.

The genes are TRBV9 and TRBJ2-7; 7 bases match TRBD2. From germline, CDR1 is SGDLS and CDR2 YYNGEE. The CDR3 loop spans 14 amino acids. The J segment lost 0 bases and the V segment lost 3 bases, leaving 3 bases of the junction unmatched. The CDR3 DNA reads TGTGCCAGCAGCGAAGCTAGCGGCTCCTACGAGCAGTACTTC. Translated: CASSEASGSYEQYF.

The V gene is TRBV10-3, the J gene TRBJ2-7; 14 bases are shared with TRBD2. Looked up from germline, CDR1 is ENHRY and CDR2 is SYGVKD. The J segment lost 3 bases and the V segment lost 6 bases, leaving 4 bases of the junction unmatched. The CDR3 totals 15 residues. The chain's CDR3 is CAIRGLAGEGYEQYF. CDR3 sequence (DNA): TGTGCCATCAGGGGACTAGCGGGGGAAGGCTACGAGCAGTACTTC.